The next 22 T cell receptor beta chains were all read from a single sample in a study of cytomegalovirus exposure and HLA in healthy donors. PCR employed 60 Vbeta and 13 Jbeta primers. Here immunoSEQ multiplex PCR was the method, and the copy in TCRdb shows in-frame clones only, minus some. Among about 110,000 clones, under 70% were seen once, and the ten largest hold about 8.5%. The sample consisted of PBMCs. The receptors here all came from a man younger than 30 in good health and CMV-seropositive.

V is TRBV11-2 and J is TRBJ1-2; 9 positions agree with TRBD1. J lost 6 bases, V lost 1 base, and 15 bases had no gene match. Germline-derived CDR1 and CDR2 are SGHAT and FQNNGV. The CDR3 contains 18 residues. The chain's CDR3 is CASSLVGTRQGGRDGYTF. The CDR3 region has the DNA TGTGCCAGCAGCTTAGTAGGGACCCGACAGGGGGGAAGGGATGGCTACACCTTC.

The chain recombines TRBV6-1 with TRBJ2-7; D may be TRBD2 (6 bases). Deletions cut 5 bases from V and 9 bases from J, with 20 bases between. The CDR3 spans 14 residues. Germline CDR1 and CDR2: MNHNS and SASEGT. The CDR3 loop is CASSTGTPGVGQYV. CDR3 sequence (DNA): TGTGCCAGCAGTACCGGGACTCCAGGCGTGGGGCAGTACGTC.

The genes are TRBV27 and TRBJ1-2; 9 bases agree with TRBD1. The CDR3 has 17 residues. Germline trimming cut 4 bases from V and 4 bases from J; bases unmatched to any gene: 13. Germline-derived CDR1 and CDR2 are MNHEY and SMNVEV (reference sequence). The CDR3 here is CASSSRDRVLGVYGYTF. The CDR3 coding sequence is TGTGCCAGCAGTTCCCGGGACAGGGTTTTGGGAGTCTATGGCTACACCTTC.

J is TRBJ1-2 and V is TRBV4-1; D might be TRBD1 (6 bases). Germline loops: CDR1 MGHRA, CDR2 YSYEKL. The CDR3 spans 14 residues. V was clipped by 1 base and J by 8 bases, with 14 bases between them. The CDR3 nucleotides read TGCGCCAGCAGCCAAGTAGAGGGGGGGGGCGGCTACACCTTC. Protein product: CASSQVEGGGGYTF.

This clone showed up just a few times. The germline gene is not matched at one end of the junction; a read error may be the cause. The chain is built from TRBV5-1 and TRBJ1-1; 7 bases line up with TRBD1. This CDR3 has 15 amino acids. Per the germline V gene, CDR1 is SGHRS and CDR2 is YFSETQ. The CDR3 sequence is CTSSLGQVWGTEAFF. The DNA for the CDR3 is TGCACCAGCAGCCTTGGACAGGTTTGGGGAACTGAAGCTTTCTTT.

The chain is built from TRBV18 and TRBJ1-1; D remains ambiguous. The V end was cut by 1 base, the J end by 2 bases, with 11 bases between. Per germline, CDR1 KGHSH and CDR2 LQKENI. The CDR3 runs to 15 residues. The CDR3 nucleotides read TGTGCCAGCTCACCACTTGCGAGCGAAAACACTGAAGCTTTCTTT. It translates to CASSPLASENTEAFF.

The chain carries TRBV6-5 and TRBJ1-5; possible D gene TRBD1, 5 bases. This CDR3 contains 13 residues. Trimming removed 7 bases from V and 2 bases from J, with 9 bases in between. Germline values: CDR1 MNHEY, CDR2 SVGAGI. The CDR3 nucleotides are TGTGCCAGCATCCAACAGGGCAATCAGCCCCAGCATTTT. It yields the protein CASIQQGNQPQHF.

The rearrangement links TRBV6-5 to TRBJ1-1, with D hard to call. Trimming took 2 bases from V and 5 from J, leaving 15 bases between them. The CDR3 runs 15 residues. Germline V CDR1 and CDR2: MNHEY, SVGAGI. The CDR3 DNA follows: TGTGCCAGCAGTTACCGGCACCCCCGGGAAACTGAAGCTTTCTTT. It encodes CASSYRHPRETEAFF.

This chain connects TRBV28 to TRBJ1-2; D is undetermined. Germline V CDR1 and CDR2: MDHEN, SYDVKM. The CDR3 runs 11 residues. Trimming shortened V by 8 bases and J by 7 bases, and 11 bases separated the two germline ends. This chain's CDR3 is CASGHQIGYTF. The CDR3 nucleotides read TGTGCCAGCGGCCACCAGATTGGCTACACCTTC.

Concerning this clone: The sample has other DNA sequences that encode this CDR3 too. The chain carries TRBV28 and TRBJ2-3, with 8 bases fitting TRBD1. The germline gives CDR1 MDHEN, CDR2 SYDVKM. The CDR3 is 15 residues long. The J segment lost 2 bases and the V segment lost 5 bases, leaving 6 bases of the junction unmatched. The CDR3 protein is CASSPRDRPTDTQYF. The CDR3 DNA sequence: TGTGCCAGCAGTCCACGGGACAGGCCCACAGATACGCAGTATTTT.

CDR3 in amino acids: CASRTPLAGGEETQYF. CDR3 nucleotides: TGTGCCAGCAGGACTCCCTTAGCGGGGGGGGAAGAGACCCAGTACTTC. V gene TRBV28 combines with J gene TRBJ2-5, with 11 nucleotides matching TRBD2. The CDR3 totals 16 residues. Germline V gene lookup returns CDR1 MDHEN and CDR2 SYDVKM. V lost 6 bases and J lost 3; bases outside the gene matches: 9. The full variable domain, in which reference TRBV28 and TRBJ2-5 provide the parts outside the CDR3, is DVKVTQSSRYLVKRTGEKVFLECVQDMDHENMFWYRQDPGLGLRLIYFSYDVKMKEKGDIPEGYSVSREKKERFSLILESASTNQTSMYLCASRTPLAGGEETQYFGPGTRLLVL.

The chain combines TRBV19 with TRBJ2-7, with D perhaps matching TRBD2 (5 bases). Looked up from germline, CDR1 is LNHDA and CDR2 is SQIVND (reference sequence). The CDR3 runs to 15 residues. V gave up 6 bases and J gave up 6 bases, with 21 bases separating them. The CDR3 bases are TGTGCCAGTAGCCCTTCGGGGTCCCTCCTTGGCGAGCAGTACGTC. Translating gives CASSPSGSLLGEQYV.

This clone was picked up a small number of times. This CDR3 reads CASSPQDRAGYTF. The CDR3 coding sequence is TGTGCCAGCAGCCCCCAGGACAGGGCTGGCTACACCTTC. The chain recombines TRBV14 with TRBJ1-2; 8 nucleotides line up with TRBD1. Unmatched junction bases numbered 5, after V lost 4 bases and J lost 7 bases. The CDR3 extends over 13 amino acids. The germline V gene encodes CDR1 SGHDN and CDR2 FVKESK.

This clone was seen a handful of times. This chain joins TRBV7-9 and TRBJ1-5; TRBD1 agrees at 9 bases. The germline CDR1 and CDR2 sequences are SEHNR and FQNEAQ (reference sequence). V shed 5 bases and J 5 bases; nucleotides not matched to a gene: 7. This CDR3 spans 15 amino acids. CDR3 bases: TGTGCCAGCAGCACGGGGACAGGGCTCGATCAGCCCCAGCATTTT. Protein product: CASSTGTGLDQPQHF.

This chain links TRBV4-2 with TRBJ2-7; a possible D gene is TRBD2 (5 bases). The CDR3 has 14 residues. V gave up 0 bases and J gave up 1 base, with 7 bases separating them. The germline V gene encodes CDR1 LGHNA and CDR2 YNFKEQ. The CDR3 loop reads CASSQDPGSYEQYV. CDR3 DNA sequence: TGTGCCAGCAGCCAAGACCCGGGGTCCTACGAGCAGTACGTC.

This sequence joins TRBV6-5 and TRBJ1-2; D is unresolved. This CDR3 has 11 amino acids. CDR1 is MNHEY, CDR2 SVGAGI, per germline. Trimming cost V 2 bases and J 10 bases, with 8 bases left between them. CDR3 amino acids: CASSYGGDYTF. As DNA, the CDR3 is TGTGCCAGCAGTTACGGCGGAGACTACACCTTC.

The rearrangement links TRBV6-5 to TRBJ2-1; weak D call: TRBD2 (6 bases). Trimming removed 3 bases from V and 4 bases from J, with 10 bases in between. Germline CDR1 reads MNHEY; CDR2 reads SVGAGI. The CDR3 has 14 residues. CDR3 in DNA: TGTGCCAGCAGTTATGGGACTCGTTACAATGAGCAGTTCTTC. Residues: CASSYGTRYNEQFF.

This clone has a handful of counts. This rearrangement joins TRBV2 to TRBJ2-5, with no clear D. The CDR3 length is 11 residues. V was trimmed by 7 bases and J by 2 bases, leaving 5 bases between them. CDR1 and CDR2 (germline): SNHLY, FYNNEI. The CDR3 is CASTLQETQYF. The DNA of the CDR3 is TGTGCCAGCACCCTTCAAGAGACCCAGTACTTC. The full variable domain, in which reference TRBV2 and TRBJ2-5 provide the parts outside the CDR3, is EPEVTQTPSHQVTQMGQEVILRCVPISNHLYFYWYRQILGQKVEFLVSFYNNEISEKSEIFDDQFSVERPDGSNFTLKIRSTKLEDSAMYFCASTLQETQYFGPGTRLLVL.

The chain joins TRBV19 to TRBJ1-1, with D unclear. Trimming left V 7 bases short and J 1 base short, with 7 bases between. Germline CDR1 is LNHDA and CDR2 is SQIVND (reference sequence). CDR3 size: 12 residues. The CDR3 region has the DNA TGTGCCAGTAACGGTTGGAACACTGAAGCTTTCTTT. Translated, it gives CASNGWNTEAFF.

This clone was observed a handful of times. This chain joins TRBV7-2 and TRBJ1-1, with 8 bases fitting TRBD1. The CDR3 loop spans 14 amino acids. Germline V lookup: CDR1 SGHTA, CDR2 FQGNSA. The V segment lost 3 bases and the J segment 4 bases; nucleotides outside the gene matches: 4. The CDR3 loop is CASSFNTGGTEAFF. Written as DNA, the CDR3 is TGTGCCAGCAGCTTTAACACAGGGGGCACTGAAGCTTTCTTT.

There are a few counts of this clone. The chain employs TRBV27 and TRBJ2-3; the D gene is possibly TRBD2 (6 bases). This CDR3 is 15 amino acids long. The V and J ends lost 7 bases and 0 bases respectively, with 14 bases between them. Looked up from germline, CDR1 is MNHEY and CDR2 is SMNVEV (reference sequence). CDR3 sequence reads: CASTFSGASTDTQYF. In nucleotides, the CDR3 is TGTGCCAGCACCTTTAGCGGTGCTAGCACAGATACGCAGTATTTT.

The rearrangement joins TRBV18 to TRBJ1-5, with TRBD1 matching 9 bases. V trimming: 5 bases; J trimming: 6 bases; junction bases outside the gene matches: 5. The CDR3 runs 14 residues. The V gene's germline CDR1 is KGHSH and CDR2 LQKENI. The CDR3 nucleotides read TGTGCCAGCTCATTGGGACAGGGAAGTCAGCCCCAGCATTTT. Translating it yields CASSLGQGSQPQHF.